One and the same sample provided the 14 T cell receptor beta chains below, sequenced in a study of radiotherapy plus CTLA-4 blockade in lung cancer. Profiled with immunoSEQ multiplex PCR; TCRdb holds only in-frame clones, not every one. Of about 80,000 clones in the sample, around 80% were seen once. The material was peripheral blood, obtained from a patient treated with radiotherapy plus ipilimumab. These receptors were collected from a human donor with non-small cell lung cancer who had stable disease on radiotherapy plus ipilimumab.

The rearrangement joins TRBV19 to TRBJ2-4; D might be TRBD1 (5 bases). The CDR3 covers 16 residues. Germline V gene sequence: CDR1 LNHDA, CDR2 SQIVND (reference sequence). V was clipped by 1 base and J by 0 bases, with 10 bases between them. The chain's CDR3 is CASSIGSQVAKNIQYF. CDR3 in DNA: TGTGCCAGTAGTATAGGATCACAGGTAGCCAAAAACATTCAGTACTTC.

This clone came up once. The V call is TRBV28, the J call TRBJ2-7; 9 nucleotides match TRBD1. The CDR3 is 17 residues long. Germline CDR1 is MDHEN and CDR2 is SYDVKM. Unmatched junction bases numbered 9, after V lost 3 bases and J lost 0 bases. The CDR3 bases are TGTGCCAGCAGTTTCCGGGACAGGGTGATTCCCTCCTACGAGCAGTACTTC. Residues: CASSFRDRVIPSYEQYF.

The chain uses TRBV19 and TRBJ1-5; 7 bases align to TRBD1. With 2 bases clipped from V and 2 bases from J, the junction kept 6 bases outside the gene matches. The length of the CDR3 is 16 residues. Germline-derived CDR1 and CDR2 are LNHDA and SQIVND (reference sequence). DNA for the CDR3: TGTGCCAGTAGTATACGAGGGGGCGACGGCAATCAGCCCCAGCATTTT. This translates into CASSIRGGDGNQPQHF. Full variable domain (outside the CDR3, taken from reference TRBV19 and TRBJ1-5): DGGITQSPKYLFRKEGQNVTLSCEQNLNHDAMYWYRQDPGQGLRLIYYSQIVNDFQKGDIAEGYSVSREKKESFPLTVTSAQKNPTAFYLCASSIRGGDGNQPQHFGDGTRLSIL.

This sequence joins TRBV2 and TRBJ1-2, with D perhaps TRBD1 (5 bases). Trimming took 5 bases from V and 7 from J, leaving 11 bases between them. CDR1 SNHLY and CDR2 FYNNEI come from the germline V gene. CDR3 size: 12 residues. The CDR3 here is CASSQGSSGYTF. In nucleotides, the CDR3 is TGTGCCAGCAGTCAGGGATCGTCTGGCTACACCTTC.

CDR3 DNA sequence: TGTGCCAGCAGTAGTACAGGGGGTTGGAACGAGCAGTACTTC. This sequence encodes CASSSTGGWNEQYF. The rearrangement uses TRBV2 and TRBJ2-7; TRBD1 matches 8 bases. The CDR3 covers 14 residues. Germline V gene sequence: CDR1 SNHLY, CDR2 FYNNEI. J lost 5 bases, V lost 5 bases, and 8 bases had no gene match.

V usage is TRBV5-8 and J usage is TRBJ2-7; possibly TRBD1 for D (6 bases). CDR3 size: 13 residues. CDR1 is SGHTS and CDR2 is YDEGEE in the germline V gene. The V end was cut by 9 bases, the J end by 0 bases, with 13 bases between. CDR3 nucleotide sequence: TGTGCCACCCGACAGGAGAGCTCCTACGAGCAGTACTTC. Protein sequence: CATRQESSYEQYF.

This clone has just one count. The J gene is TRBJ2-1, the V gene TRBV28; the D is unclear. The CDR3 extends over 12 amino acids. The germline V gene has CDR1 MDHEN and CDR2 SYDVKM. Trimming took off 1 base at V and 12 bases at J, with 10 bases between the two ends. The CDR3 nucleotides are TGTGCCAGCAGTTTATTAGACACTGGGCAGTTCTTC. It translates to CASSLLDTGQFF.

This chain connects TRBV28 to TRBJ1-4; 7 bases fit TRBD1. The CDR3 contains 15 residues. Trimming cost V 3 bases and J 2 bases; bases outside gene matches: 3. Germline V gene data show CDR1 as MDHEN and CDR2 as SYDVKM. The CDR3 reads CASSFGGGTNEKLFF. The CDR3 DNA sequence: TGTGCCAGCAGTTTTGGAGGGGGCACTAATGAAAAACTGTTTTTT. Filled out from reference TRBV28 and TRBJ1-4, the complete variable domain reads DVKVTQSSRYLVKRTGEKVFLECVQDMDHENMFWYRQDPGLGLRLIYFSYDVKMKEKGDIPEGYSVSREKKERFSLILESASTNQTSMYLCASSFGGGTNEKLFFGSGTQLSVL.

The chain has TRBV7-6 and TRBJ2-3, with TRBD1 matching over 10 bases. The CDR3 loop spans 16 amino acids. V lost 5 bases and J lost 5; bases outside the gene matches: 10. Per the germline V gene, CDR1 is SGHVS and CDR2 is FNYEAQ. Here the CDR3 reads CASSPSGTGVRDTQYF. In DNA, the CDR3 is TGTGCCAGCAGCCCCTCCGGGACAGGGGTAAGAGATACGCAGTATTTT. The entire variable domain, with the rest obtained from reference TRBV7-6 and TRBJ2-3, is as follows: GAGVSQSPRYKVTKRGQDVALRCDPISGHVSLYWYRQALGQGPEFLTYFNYEAQQDKSGLPNDRFSAERPEGSISTLTIQRTEQRDSAMYRCASSPSGTGVRDTQYFGPGTRLTVL.

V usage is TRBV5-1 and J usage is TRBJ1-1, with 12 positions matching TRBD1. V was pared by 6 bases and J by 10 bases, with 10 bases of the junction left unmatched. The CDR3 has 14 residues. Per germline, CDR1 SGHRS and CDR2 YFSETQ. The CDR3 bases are TGCGCCAGCACCCGGGACAGGGGGCCCCGCGGAGCTTTCTTT. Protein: CASTRDRGPRGAFF. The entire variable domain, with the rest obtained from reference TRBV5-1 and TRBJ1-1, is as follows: KAGVTQTPRYLIKTRGQQVTLSCSPISGHRSVSWYQQTPGQGLQFLFEYFSETQRNKGNFPGRFSGRQFSNSRSEMNVSTLELGDSALYLCASTRDRGPRGAFFGQGTRLTVV.

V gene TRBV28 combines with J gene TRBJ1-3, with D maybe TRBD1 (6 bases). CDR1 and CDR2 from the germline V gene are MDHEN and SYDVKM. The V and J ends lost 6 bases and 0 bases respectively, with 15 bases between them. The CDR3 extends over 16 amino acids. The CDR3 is CASRAPGQSSGNTIYF. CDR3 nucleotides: TGTGCCAGCAGAGCCCCCGGACAGAGCTCTGGAAACACCATATATTTT. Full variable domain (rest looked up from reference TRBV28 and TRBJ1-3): DVKVTQSSRYLVKRTGEKVFLECVQDMDHENMFWYRQDPGLGLRLIYFSYDVKMKEKGDIPEGYSVSREKKERFSLILESASTNQTSMYLCASRAPGQSSGNTIYFGEGSWLTVV.

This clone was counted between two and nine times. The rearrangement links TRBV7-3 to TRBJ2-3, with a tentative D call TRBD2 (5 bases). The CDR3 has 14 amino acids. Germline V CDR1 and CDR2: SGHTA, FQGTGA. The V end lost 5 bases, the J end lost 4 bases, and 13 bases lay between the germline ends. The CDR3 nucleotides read TGTGCCAGCAGCCTCCTCGCGGGCCCAGATACGCAGTATTTT. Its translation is CASSLLAGPDTQYF.

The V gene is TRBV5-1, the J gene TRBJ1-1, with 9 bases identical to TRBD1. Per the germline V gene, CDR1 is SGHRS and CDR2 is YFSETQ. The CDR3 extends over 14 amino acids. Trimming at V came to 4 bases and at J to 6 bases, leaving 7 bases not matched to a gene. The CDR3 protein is CASSPRDRVAEAFF. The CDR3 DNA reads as TGCGCCAGCAGCCCCCGGGACAGGGTTGCTGAAGCTTTCTTT.

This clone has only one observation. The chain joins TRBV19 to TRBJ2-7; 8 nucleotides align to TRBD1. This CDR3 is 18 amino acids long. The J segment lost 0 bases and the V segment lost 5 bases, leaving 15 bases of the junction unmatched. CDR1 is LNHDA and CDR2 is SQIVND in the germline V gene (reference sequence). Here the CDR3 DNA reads TGTGCCAGTAGTTTCGTCCTACCTCGACAGGGGAGCTCCTACGAGCAGTACTTC. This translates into CASSFVLPRQGSSYEQYF.